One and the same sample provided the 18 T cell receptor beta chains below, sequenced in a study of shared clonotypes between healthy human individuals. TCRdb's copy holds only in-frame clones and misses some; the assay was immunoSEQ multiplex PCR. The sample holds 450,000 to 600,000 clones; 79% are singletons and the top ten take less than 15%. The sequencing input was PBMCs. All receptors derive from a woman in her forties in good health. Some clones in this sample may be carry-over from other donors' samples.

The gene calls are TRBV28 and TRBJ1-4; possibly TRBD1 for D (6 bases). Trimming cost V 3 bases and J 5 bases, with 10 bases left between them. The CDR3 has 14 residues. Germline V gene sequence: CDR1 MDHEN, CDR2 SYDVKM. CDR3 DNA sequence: TGTGCCAGCAGTTTCGAGGACAGAAATGAAAAACTGTTTTTT. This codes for CASSFEDRNEKLFF.

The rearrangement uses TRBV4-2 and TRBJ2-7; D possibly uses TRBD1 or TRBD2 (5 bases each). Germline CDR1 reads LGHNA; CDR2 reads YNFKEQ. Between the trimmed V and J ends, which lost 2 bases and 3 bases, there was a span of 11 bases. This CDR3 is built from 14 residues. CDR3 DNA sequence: TGTGCCAGCAGCCAAAGGGGAGAAGGCTACGAGCAGTACTTC. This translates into CASSQRGEGYEQYF.

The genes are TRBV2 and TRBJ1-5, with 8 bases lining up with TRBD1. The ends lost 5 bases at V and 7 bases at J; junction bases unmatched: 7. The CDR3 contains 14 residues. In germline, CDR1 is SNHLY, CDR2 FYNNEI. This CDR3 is CASSTDRGGQPQHF. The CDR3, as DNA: TGTGCCAGCAGTACTGACAGGGGTGGACAGCCCCAGCATTTT. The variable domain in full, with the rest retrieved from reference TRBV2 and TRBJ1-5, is EPEVTQTPSHQVTQMGQEVILRCVPISNHLYFYWYRQILGQKVEFLVSFYNNEISEKSEIFDDQFSVERPDGSNFTLKIRSTKLEDSAMYFCASSTDRGGQPQHFGDGTRLSIL.

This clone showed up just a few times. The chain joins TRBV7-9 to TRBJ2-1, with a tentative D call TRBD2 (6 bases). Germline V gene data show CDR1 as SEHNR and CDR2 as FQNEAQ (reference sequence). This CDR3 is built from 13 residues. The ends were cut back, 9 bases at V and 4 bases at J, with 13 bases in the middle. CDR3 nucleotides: TGTGCCAGAGGGGACGGGAGTTACAATGAGCAGTTCTTC. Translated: CARGDGSYNEQFF.

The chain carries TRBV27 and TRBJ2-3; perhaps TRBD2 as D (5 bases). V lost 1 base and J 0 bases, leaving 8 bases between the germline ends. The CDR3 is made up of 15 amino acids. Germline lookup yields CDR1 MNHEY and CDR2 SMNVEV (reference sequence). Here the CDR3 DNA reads TGTGCCAGCAGTTTATGGACTGGAAGCACAGATACGCAGTATTTT. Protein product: CASSLWTGSTDTQYF.

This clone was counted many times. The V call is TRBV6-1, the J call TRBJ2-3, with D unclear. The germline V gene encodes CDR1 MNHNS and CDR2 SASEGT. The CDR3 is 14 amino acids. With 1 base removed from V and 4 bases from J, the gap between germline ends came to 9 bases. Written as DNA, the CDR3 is TGTGCCAGCAGTGAAGGTGGTGGGGCAGATACGCAGTATTTT. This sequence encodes CASSEGGGADTQYF.

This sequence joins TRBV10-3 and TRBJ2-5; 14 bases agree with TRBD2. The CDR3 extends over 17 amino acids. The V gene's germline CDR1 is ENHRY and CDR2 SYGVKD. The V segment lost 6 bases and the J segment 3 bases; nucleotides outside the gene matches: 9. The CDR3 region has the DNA TGTGCCATCAGCGGGCCACGGGGACTAGCGGGAGAAGAGACCCAGTACTTC. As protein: CAISGPRGLAGEETQYF.

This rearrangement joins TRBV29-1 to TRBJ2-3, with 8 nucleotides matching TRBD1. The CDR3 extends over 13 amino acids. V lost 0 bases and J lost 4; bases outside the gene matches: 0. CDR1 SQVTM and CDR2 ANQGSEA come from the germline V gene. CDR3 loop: CSVEETGADTQYF. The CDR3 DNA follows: TGCAGCGTTGAAGAGACAGGGGCAGATACGCAGTATTTT.

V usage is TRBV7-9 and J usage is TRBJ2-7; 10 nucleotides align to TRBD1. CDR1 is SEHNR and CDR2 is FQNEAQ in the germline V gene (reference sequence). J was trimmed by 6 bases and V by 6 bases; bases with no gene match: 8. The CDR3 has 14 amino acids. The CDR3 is CASRTDRGVGEQYF. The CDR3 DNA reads TGTGCCAGCAGGACGGACAGGGGGGTCGGCGAGCAGTACTTC.

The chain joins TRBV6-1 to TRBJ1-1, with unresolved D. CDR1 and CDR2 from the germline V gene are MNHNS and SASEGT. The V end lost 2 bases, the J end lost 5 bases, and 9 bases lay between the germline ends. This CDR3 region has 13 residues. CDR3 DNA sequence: TGTGCCAGCAGTGAAATGGGAGGGACTGAAGCTTTCTTT. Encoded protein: CASSEMGGTEAFF.

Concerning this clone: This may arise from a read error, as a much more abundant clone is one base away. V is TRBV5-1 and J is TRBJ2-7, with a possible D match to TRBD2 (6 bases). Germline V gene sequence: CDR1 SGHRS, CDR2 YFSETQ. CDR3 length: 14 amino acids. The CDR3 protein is CASGLVAATYEQYF. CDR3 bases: TGCGCCAGCGGCTTGGTAGCGGCCACCTACGAGCAGTACTTC.

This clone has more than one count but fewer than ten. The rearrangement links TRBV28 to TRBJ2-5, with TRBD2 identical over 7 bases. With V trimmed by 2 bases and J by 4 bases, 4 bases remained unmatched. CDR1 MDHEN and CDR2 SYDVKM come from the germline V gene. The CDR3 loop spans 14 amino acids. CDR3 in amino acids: CASSLLGEGETQYF. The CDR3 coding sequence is TGTGCCAGCAGTTTACTGGGGGAGGGAGAGACCCAGTACTTC. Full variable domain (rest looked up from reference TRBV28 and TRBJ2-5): DVKVTQSSRYLVKRTGEKVFLECVQDMDHENMFWYRQDPGLGLRLIYFSYDVKMKEKGDIPEGYSVSREKKERFSLILESASTNQTSMYLCASSLLGEGETQYFGPGTRLLVL.

CDR3 sequence (DNA): TGTGCCACCAGCCTCAACAGGGATGGTGGAAACACCATATATTTT. Protein product: CATSLNRDGGNTIYF. The chain has TRBV15 and TRBJ1-3, with D perhaps matching TRBD1 (6 bases). Germline assignment: CDR1 LNHNV and CDR2 YYDKDF (reference sequence). This CDR3 is built from 15 residues. V gave up 5 bases and J gave up 3 bases, with 14 bases separating them.

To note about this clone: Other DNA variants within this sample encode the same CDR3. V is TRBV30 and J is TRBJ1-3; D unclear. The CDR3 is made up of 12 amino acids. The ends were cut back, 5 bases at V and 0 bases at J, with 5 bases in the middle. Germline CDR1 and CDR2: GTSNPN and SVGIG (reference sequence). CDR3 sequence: CAWGSSGNTIYF. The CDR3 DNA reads TGTGCCTGGGGCAGCTCTGGAAACACCATATATTTT.

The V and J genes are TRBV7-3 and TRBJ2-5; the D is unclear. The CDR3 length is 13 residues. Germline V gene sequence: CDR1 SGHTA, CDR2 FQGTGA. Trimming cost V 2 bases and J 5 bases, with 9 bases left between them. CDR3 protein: CASSLPGAETQYF. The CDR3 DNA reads TGTGCCAGCAGCTTACCAGGCGCCGAGACCCAGTACTTC. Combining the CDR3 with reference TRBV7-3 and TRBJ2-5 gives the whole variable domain GAGVSQTPSNKVTEKGKYVELRCDPISGHTALYWYRQSLGQGPEFLIYFQGTGAADDSGLPNDRFFAVRPEGSVSTLKIQRTERGDSAVYLCASSLPGAETQYFGPGTRLLVL.

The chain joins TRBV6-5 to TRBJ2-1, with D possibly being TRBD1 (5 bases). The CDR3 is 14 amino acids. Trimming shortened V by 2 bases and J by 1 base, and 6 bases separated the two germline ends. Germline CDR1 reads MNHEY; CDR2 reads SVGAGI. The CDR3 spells CASSYDSSYNEQFF. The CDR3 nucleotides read TGTGCCAGCAGTTACGACAGTTCCTACAATGAGCAGTTCTTC.

The CDR3 DNA reads TGTGCCAGCTCACCACTTTCAAACCTTAACACTGAAGCTTTCTTT. Translating gives CASSPLSNLNTEAFF. The V gene is TRBV18, the J gene TRBJ1-1, with D unresolved. V dropped 1 base and J dropped 2 bases, with 11 bases sitting between them. CDR3 size: 15 residues. The germline V gene encodes CDR1 KGHSH and CDR2 LQKENI.

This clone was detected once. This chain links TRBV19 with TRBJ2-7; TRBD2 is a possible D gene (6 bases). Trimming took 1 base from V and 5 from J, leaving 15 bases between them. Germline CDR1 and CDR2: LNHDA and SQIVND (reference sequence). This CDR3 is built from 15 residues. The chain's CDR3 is CASSIAGLLSDEQYF. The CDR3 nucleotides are TGTGCCAGTAGTATAGCGGGACTCCTCTCGGACGAGCAGTACTTC.